A selection of T cell receptor beta chains follows, all from one sample in a study of blood T cells in healthy people across ages. Each CDR3 protein gets one entry after TCRdb re-called the 5' RACE reads with MiXCR. The table lists roughly 2 million distinct CDR3 sequences, roughly 49% of them singletons. The sequencing input was blood. All receptors derive from a woman between 35 and 50 years old in good health. CDR3s include the opening cysteine and the closing phenylalanine or tryptophan. A D gene is named only where the DNA matches it firmly. The size field is filled for only some rows; it gives once, few, many or a size class.

TGTGCCAGCAGTTTATATCCTAGCGGTAGCACAGATACGCAGTATTTT CASSLYPSGSTDTQYF TRBJ2-3 TRBV27 NA TRBD2
TGCAGCGTTGGAGGGACAGGCAGGTACGAGCAGTACTTC CSVGGTGRYEQYF TRBJ2-7 TRBV29-1 once TRBD1
TGTGCCAGCAGGCCCGGGACTAGCGGGGGGAGCTCCTACAATGAGCAGTTCTTC CASRPGTSGGSSYNEQFF TRBJ2-1 TRBV12-3/TRBV12-4 NA TRBD2
TGCAGTGCTCCCCCGGAGGGCGGCTACACCTTC CSAPPEGGYTF TRBJ1-2 TRBV20-1 few NA
TGCGCCAGCAGCTACAACCGGGAGTATGGCTACACCTTC CASSYNREYGYTF TRBJ1-2 TRBV5-1 few NA
TGTGCCAGCAGCTTTAGCGGGGGGACCACTAGCACAGATACGCAGTATTTT CASSFSGGTTSTDTQYF TRBJ2-3 TRBV7-2 few TRBD2
TGTGCCAGCACCGAGGGGGGCAGCTCCTACGAGCAGTACTTC CASTEGGSSYEQYF TRBJ2-7 TRBV28 once NA
TGTGCCAGCAGCTTCACCGGGACTACGGACTCCGAGCAGTACTTC CASSFTGTTDSEQYF TRBJ2-7 TRBV7-2 NA TRBD2
TGTGCCAGCAGACCTGACACCGAACCGAGAGAGACCCAGTACTTC CASRPDTEPRETQYF TRBJ2-5 TRBV12-3/TRBV12-4 few NA
TGTGCCAGCTCACCCCCGACAGGGGCCGAGCAGTACTTC CASSPPTGAEQYF TRBJ2-7 TRBV18 NA TRBD1
TGCGCCAGCAGTGGGGGGATACAGGATACGCAGTATTTT CASSGGIQDTQYF TRBJ2-3 TRBV5-1 few NA
TGCAGTGCAGAGGGGGCAGGGTACTACAATGAGCAGTTCTTC CSAEGAGYYNEQFF TRBJ2-1 TRBV20-1 NA TRBD1
TGCAGTGCTCCCTCTAGGACTAGCGGGGGGAGGTGGGAGACCCAGTACTTC CSAPSRTSGGRWETQYF TRBJ2-5 TRBV20-1 few TRBD2
TGTGCCAGCCCGATCTGGGGACAGGGGGCCGACCAGCCCCAGCATTTT CASPIWGQGADQPQHF TRBJ1-5 TRBV11-3 once TRBD1
TGTGCCAGCAAGGCGTCGGGGACAGGGGCTTATGAGCAGTTCTTC CASKASGTGAYEQFF TRBJ2-1 TRBV6-2/TRBV6-3 NA TRBD1
TGCGCCAGCAGCGTGACTAGCGGGGGGGCCAATGAGCAGTACTTC CASSVTSGGANEQYF TRBJ2-7 TRBV5-1 NA TRBD2
TGTGCCAGCTCATCCACAGCTTCTAACTATGGCTACACCTTC CASSSTASNYGYTF TRBJ1-2 TRBV18 few NA
TGTGCCAGCAGTTCAACTGACAGGGGGCTGCAGACCCAGTACTTC CASSSTDRGLQTQYF TRBJ2-5 TRBV12-3/TRBV12-4 NA TRBD1
TGCAGTGCTAGATCAGGGGGCAGGGGCTTCGCAGATACGCAGTATTTT CSARSGGRGFADTQYF TRBJ2-3 TRBV20-1 NA TRBD1
TGTGCCAGTAGTACCCCATCTAGGTCTTATGAAGCTTTCTTT CASSTPSRSYEAFF TRBJ1-1 TRBV19 NA NA
TGCAGTGCCCAAGGGGAGGCTTTACGAGAAGAGACCCAGTACTTC CSAQGEALREETQYF TRBJ2-5 TRBV20-1 few NA
TGTGCCAGCAAAGCGACTAGCGGGGGGGGCTACAATGAGCAGTTCTTC CASKATSGGGYNEQFF TRBJ2-1 TRBV6-2/TRBV6-3 NA TRBD2
TGCAGTGCCAACTCCGGGACTAGCGATTCAGATACGCAGTATTTT CSANSGTSDSDTQYF TRBJ2-3 TRBV20-1 few TRBD2
TGCGCCAGCAGCGGGGGACTAGCGGGGAGATTTAACTACAATGAGCAGTTCTTC CASSGGLAGRFNYNEQFF TRBJ2-1 TRBV5-1 NA TRBD2
TGTGCCAGCAGCTTAGCCGACGACCCTTACACAGATACGCAGTATTTT CASSLADDPYTDTQYF TRBJ2-3 TRBV7-2 NA NA
TGCGCCAGCAGCCCGGGGCTAGCGGGTTTGAATGAGCAGTTCTTC CASSPGLAGLNEQFF TRBJ2-1 TRBV5-1 few TRBD2
TGCGCCAGCAGCCAATCTACGGGGAGGTGGGGTTTTAGCGGCTACACCTTC CASSQSTGRWGFSGYTF TRBJ1-2 TRBV4-3 NA NA
TGTGCCAGCAGTCCGACAATTCCAGGGAACATTCAGTACTTC CASSPTIPGNIQYF TRBJ2-4 TRBV12-3/TRBV12-4 NA NA
TGTGCCAGCAGCCCCGATAGATGGGACAATGAGCAGTTCTTC CASSPDRWDNEQFF TRBJ2-1 TRBV7-2 NA NA
TGTGCCAGCAGTGGCCCCCCCGGACTCGGAGGCATTCAGTACTTC CASSGPPGLGGIQYF TRBJ2-4 TRBV27 NA NA
TGTGCCAGCAGCTTTACTCCCACTGCTTATGAGCAGTTCTTC CASSFTPTAYEQFF TRBJ2-1 TRBV3-1 many NA
TGTGCCAGCAGCTCCTACAGGGGCCACGAGCAGTACTTC CASSSYRGHEQYF TRBJ2-7 TRBV7-9 NA TRBD1
TGTGCCAGCAGCTTAGACACAGGCCGAAGGGATACGCAGTATTTT CASSLDTGRRDTQYF TRBJ2-3 TRBV11-1 few NA
TGTGCCAGCAGTGTGTCCGGGACAACCCTAAGGGAGCAGTACTTC CASSVSGTTLREQYF TRBJ2-7 TRBV6-1 NA NA
TGTGCCAGCACCCCAGGTTCAGGGGGCGTTATGAATGAGCAGTTCTTC CASTPGSGGVMNEQFF TRBJ2-1 TRBV7-9 NA TRBD1
TGCAGTGCCGCCGGGGTAGCGGGTTTTAATGAGCAGTTCTTC CSAAGVAGFNEQFF TRBJ2-1 TRBV20-1 NA TRBD2
TGCAGTGCTAGAGATACGACGGTTTCCACCTACGAGCAGTACTTC CSARDTTVSTYEQYF TRBJ2-7 TRBV20-1 NA NA
TGCAGCGTCGGAGGGGCTAGAGAAGATACGCAGTATTTT CSVGGAREDTQYF TRBJ2-3 TRBV29-1 few NA
TGTGCCAGCAGCTTAGAGTCAGCTAATGAAAAACTGTTTTTT CASSLESANEKLFF TRBJ1-4 TRBV7-9 NA NA
TGTGCCAGCAGCCTTTGGCGGGGTCATCCCACAGATACGCAGTATTTT CASSLWRGHPTDTQYF TRBJ2-3 TRBV7-2 NA NA
TGTGCCAGCAGCTTAGTCGGAAGCGGGGGATTCCTCACAGATACGCAGTATTTT CASSLVGSGGFLTDTQYF TRBJ2-3 TRBV7-2 NA TRBD2
TGTGCCAGCAGACCACGACAGGGAGGGTCAACGCAGTATTTT CASRPRQGGSTQYF TRBJ2-3 TRBV6-5 few NA
TGTGCCAGCAGCGTAGGCGACGGCCTTGAAGCTAACTATGGCTACACCTTC CASSVGDGLEANYGYTF TRBJ1-2 TRBV9 NA NA
TGTGCCAGCAGCTTAAATAGAGGGGCGTCACGGGAGACCCAGTACTTC CASSLNRGASRETQYF TRBJ2-5 TRBV7-9 few NA
TGTGCCAGCAGTTTCGACAGGGATTCCTCGGGGGGCTACACCTTC CASSFDRDSSGGYTF TRBJ1-2 TRBV6-6 NA TRBD1
TGCGCCAGCAGCCTTGGACAGGGTTCTTGCACCTTC CASSLGQGSCTF TRBJ1-2 TRBV5-1 NA TRBD1
TGCAGTGCCGAGGGCCAAGGGGCGTCCTACAATAAGCAGTTCTTC CSAEGQGASYNKQFF TRBJ2-1 TRBV20-1 NA NA
TGCGCCAGCAGCCAAGTTCTTACAGACTCGAACACTGAAGCTTTCTTT CASSQVLTDSNTEAFF TRBJ1-1 TRBV4-3 few NA
TGCAGTGCCCTCAGAGCAGGGGTCCGCTCCTACGAGCAGTACTTC CSALRAGVRSYEQYF TRBJ2-7 TRBV20-1 few NA
TGCGCCAGCAGCGTCCGAGGTCGTGAAAAACTGTTTTTT CASSVRGREKLFF TRBJ1-4 TRBV5-1 once NA
TGTGCCAGCAGCCCGCAAGGTTGGGCTAATGAAAAACTGTTTTTT CASSPQGWANEKLFF TRBJ1-4 TRBV14 NA NA
TGCGCCAGCAACCAAGGTCAGTCCTACGAGCAGTACTTC CASNQGQSYEQYF TRBJ2-7 TRBV4-3 once NA
TGTGCCAGCAGCCCCGGCGGGACACGGATTGAAAAACTGTTTTTT CASSPGGTRIEKLFF TRBJ1-4 TRBV7-9 NA NA
TGTGCCAGCAGTAAGAGCAGGGACTCCTACGAGCAGTACTTC CASSKSRDSYEQYF TRBJ2-7 TRBV27 few NA
TGCGCCAGCAGCTTGGGCGCAGGGGGCGCGAGCAATCAGCCCCAGCATTTT CASSLGAGGASNQPQHF TRBJ1-5 TRBV5-1 NA TRBD1
TGTGCCAGCAGCCCCCCCCGGACAGGTCCCTCCTACACCTTC CASSPPRTGPSYTF TRBJ1-2 TRBV7-2 NA TRBD1
TGTGCCAGCAGCAATCGGGCGGGTGTGAAGACCCAGTACTTC CASSNRAGVKTQYF TRBJ2-5 TRBV21-1 few NA
TGTGCCAGCAGCAAAAGAGGGCAGTACTTC CASSKRGQYF TRBJ2-5 TRBV21-1 NA NA
TGTGCCAGCAGCTTTGTGGCAGGGGACCTCTCCGAGCAGTACTTC CASSFVAGDLSEQYF TRBJ2-7 TRBV7-9 NA NA
TGTGCTAGTGGCCCCAGCGGGGGCCTCACAGATACGCAGTATTTT CASGPSGGLTDTQYF TRBJ2-3 TRBV12-5 once TRBD2